This T cell receptor beta chain was observed in a study of shared clonotypes between healthy human individuals. TCRdb's copy holds only in-frame clones and misses some; the assay was immunoSEQ multiplex PCR. The sample lists about 2.4 million clones, more than 90% seen once, with 0.14% in the top ten. Germline V gene lookup returns CDR1 DFQATT and CDR2 SNEGSKA (reference sequence). There are 10 residues in the CDR3. V was clipped by 5 bases and J by 4 bases, with 6 bases between them. The TCR sequence derives from a young man in good health. The V gene is TRBV20-1, the J gene TRBJ2-7, with D hard to call. Sequenced input: naive CD4+ T cells sorted from blood. Subset indicated: CD45RA+ positively selected. The CDR3 protein is CSALRYEQYF. CDR3 in DNA: TGCAGTGCTCTCCGTTACGAGCAGTACTTC.